The 27 T cell receptor beta chains below come from one sample, sequenced in a study of shared clonotypes between healthy human individuals. Profiled with immunoSEQ multiplex PCR; TCRdb holds only in-frame clones, not every one. Of 450,000 to 500,000 clones detected, roughly 80% appear once; the ten largest clones hold roughly an eighth. Sequenced sample: PBMCs. The origin of the receptors is a woman between 40 and 55 years old in good health. Some clones in this sample may be carry-over from other donors' samples.

A remark on this clone: A far bigger clonotype differs at one base, so this is likely a read error. Written as DNA, the CDR3 is TGTGCCAGCAGTTTAGGGACAGGATATACGGACGAGCAGTACTTC. It codes for CASSLGTGYTDEQYF. The J gene is TRBJ2-7, the V gene TRBV27; 8 nucleotides line up with TRBD1. Germline V lookup: CDR1 MNHEY, CDR2 SMNVEV (reference sequence). The CDR3 loop spans 15 amino acids. J lost 5 bases, V lost 2 bases, and 8 bases had no gene match.

For this clone: A far larger clone is a single base away, which makes a read error likely. Other DNA sequences in this sample translate to the same CDR3. The V and J genes are TRBV6-5 and TRBJ2-2; 7 nucleotides line up with TRBD1. Germline V gives CDR1 MNHEY, CDR2 SVGAGI. This CDR3 is 14 amino acids long. The DNA of the CDR3 is TGTGCCAGTAGTTTCAGACAGGGAGCCGGGGAGCTGTTTTTT. Amino acids: CASSFRQGAGELFF.

Details on this clone: A far larger clone is a single base away, which makes a read error likely. The chain is built from TRBV4-1 and TRBJ2-7; TRBD2 matches at 8 bases. This CDR3 comprises 17 residues. J lost 0 bases, V lost 1 base, and 8 bases had no gene match. Germline CDR1 MGHRA, CDR2 YSYEKL. The CDR3 nucleotides are TGCGCCAGCAGCCAAGGGTGGACTAGCTGGTTCTCCTACGAGCAGTACTTC. Translating it yields CASSQGWTSWFSYEQYF.

The V gene is TRBV11-2, the J gene TRBJ2-1; 11 bases fit TRBD2. Trimming cost V 6 bases and J 7 bases; bases outside gene matches: 8. The CDR3 is made up of 15 amino acids. The germline V gene encodes CDR1 SGHAT and CDR2 FQNNGV. This CDR3 is CASSPGPSGGNEQFF. CDR3 in DNA: TGTGCCAGCAGTCCAGGGCCTAGCGGGGGGAATGAGCAGTTCTTC.

V usage is TRBV19 and J usage is TRBJ2-7, with D maybe TRBD1 (7 bases). Germline CDR1 LNHDA, CDR2 SQIVND (reference sequence). V was pared by 1 base and J by 7 bases, with 17 bases between. CDR3 length: 15 amino acids. The CDR3 spells CASSIGGGGLREQYF. CDR3 nucleotide sequence: TGTGCCAGTAGTATAGGAGGAGGGGGCTTGCGGGAGCAGTACTTC.

This chain links TRBV30 with TRBJ1-1; D is perhaps TRBD1 (5 bases). Germline CDR1 is GTSNPN and CDR2 is SVGIG (reference sequence). The CDR3 contains 13 residues. Trimming removed 3 bases at V and 7 bases at J, with 15 bases between. The CDR3 sequence is CAWREDTPREAFF. The CDR3 DNA reads TGTGCCTGGAGGGAGGACACCCCCCGTGAAGCTTTCTTT. Combining the CDR3 with reference TRBV30 and TRBJ1-1 gives the whole variable domain SQTIHQWPATLVQPVGSPLSLECTVEGTSNPNLYWYRQAAGRGLQLLFYSVGIGQISSEVPQNLSASRPQDRQFILSSKKLLLSDSGFYLCAWREDTPREAFFGQGTRLTVV.

A note on this clone: This likely traces to a read error, being one base from a far larger clone. In the same sample, other DNA sequences code for this CDR3. The J gene is TRBJ1-2, the V gene TRBV30; D unresolved. There are 15 residues in the CDR3. From germline, CDR1 is GTSNPN and CDR2 SVGIG (reference sequence). CDR3 residues: CACLWGSGEVHGYTF. CDR3 nucleotides: TGTGCCTGCCTCTGGGGTTCCGGGGAAGTCCATGGCTACACTTTC. Based on the CDR3 plus reference TRBV30 and TRBJ1-2, the full variable domain is SQTIHQWPATLVQPVGSPLSLECTVEGTSNPNLYWYRQAAGRGLQLLFYSVGIGQISSEVPQNLSASRPQDRQFILSSKKLLLSDSGFYLCACLWGSGEVHGYTFGSGTRLTVV.

The V gene is TRBV11-2, the J gene TRBJ1-1; D possibly corresponds to TRBD1 (6 bases). Germline loops: CDR1 SGHAT, CDR2 FQNNGV. The CDR3 contains 14 residues. Trimming left V 2 bases short and J 6 bases short, with 13 bases between. Here the CDR3 DNA reads TGTGCCAGCAGCTTAAGGCACAGGGAATCTGAAGCTTTCTTT. Its translation: CASSLRHRESEAFF.

This chain links TRBV5-5 with TRBJ1-3; D call uncertain. CDR3 length: 17 residues. Germline assignment: CDR1 SGHKS and CDR2 YYEKEE (reference sequence). The V and J ends lost 4 bases and 0 bases respectively, with 17 bases between them. CDR3 protein: CASSPRPATHSGNTIYF. DNA of the CDR3: TGTGCCAGCAGCCCTAGACCCGCCACCCACTCTGGAAACACCATATATTTT.

In its sample, this clone was seen once. This chain connects TRBV7-9 to TRBJ2-6; D ambiguous. Per germline, CDR1 SEHNR and CDR2 FQNEAQ (reference sequence). Between the trimmed V and J ends, which lost 6 bases and 0 bases, there was a span of 6 bases. The CDR3 has 14 residues. The CDR3 region has the DNA TGTGCCAGCAGACTGAACTCTGGGGCCAACGTCCTGACTTTC. Its protein is CASRLNSGANVLTF.

Note on this clone: This sequence is one base from a far larger clone and is likely a read error. The genes are TRBV29-1 and TRBJ2-7; D not certain. This CDR3 comprises 12 residues. Germline CDR1 and CDR2: SQVTM and ANQGSEA. V lost 3 bases and J lost 2, with 8 bases in between. The CDR3 region is CSVEVNTYEQYF. CDR3 in DNA: TGCAGCGTTGAGGTCAATACCTACGAGCAGTACTTC.

The J gene is TRBJ2-5, the V gene TRBV30; TRBD2 is a possible D gene (6 bases). The CDR3 spans 14 residues. Trimming took off 1 base at V and 2 bases at J, with 11 bases between the two ends. CDR1 is GTSNPN and CDR2 is SVGIG in the germline V gene (reference sequence). This CDR3 is CAWSGDSGQETQYF. Written as DNA, the CDR3 is TGTGCCTGGAGTGGGGATAGCGGACAAGAGACCCAGTACTTC.

This clone was found once. The V call is TRBV9, the J call TRBJ2-7, with TRBD2 matching over 7 bases. This CDR3 comprises 15 residues. Germline trimming cut 2 bases from V and 3 bases from J; bases unmatched to any gene: 8. CDR1 is SGDLS, CDR2 YYNGEE, per germline. CDR3 amino acids: CASSVGLVGIYEQYF. The CDR3 nucleotides read TGTGCCAGCAGCGTCGGACTAGTAGGGATCTACGAGCAGTACTTC.

Concerning this clone: Given a far larger clone just one base away, this is likely a sequencing read error. Other nucleotide sequences in the sample specify the same CDR3. The genes are TRBV4-2 and TRBJ2-6, with D perhaps being TRBD1 or TRBD2 (5 bases each). The CDR3 has 15 amino acids. Germline CDR1 LGHNA, CDR2 YNFKEQ. CDR3 sequence: CASSQEGSGANVLTF. The CDR3 region has the DNA TGTGCTAGCAGCCAAGAGGGGTCTGGGGCCAACGTCCTGACTTTC.

This rearrangement joins TRBV7-9 to TRBJ1-3; 7 positions agree with TRBD1. CDR3 length: 17 amino acids. With V trimmed by 5 bases and J by 0 bases, 10 bases remained unmatched. Germline V gives CDR1 SEHNR, CDR2 FQNEAQ (reference sequence). CDR3 in DNA: TGTGCCAGCAGCCTCAGGGGGGGACAGTCCTCTGGAAACACCATATATTTT. It codes for CASSLRGGQSSGNTIYF.

In the case of this clone: This sequence is one base from a far larger clone and is likely a read error. V and J are TRBV4-2 and TRBJ1-1; D is unclear. This CDR3 spans 15 amino acids. With 3 bases removed from V and 1 base from J, the gap between germline ends came to 12 bases. Germline V gives CDR1 LGHNA, CDR2 YNFKEQ. The CDR3 spells CASSQTTSTNTEAFF. The CDR3 nucleotides are TGTGCCAGCAGCCAGACGACTTCAACGAACACTGAAGCTTTCTTT.

The V and J genes are TRBV14 and TRBJ1-2; 8 nucleotides line up with TRBD1. This CDR3 spans 16 amino acids. Trimming cost V 0 bases and J 4 bases; bases outside gene matches: 7. Germline-derived CDR1 and CDR2 are SGHDN and FVKESK. The CDR3 DNA sequence: TGTGCCAGCAGCCAAGACCGTCGACAGGGGAGCTATGGCTACACCTTC. As protein: CASSQDRRQGSYGYTF.

This clone occurred a few times. The chain has TRBV4-1 and TRBJ1-5; 8 bases agree with TRBD1. Germline V gives CDR1 MGHRA, CDR2 YSYEKL. The CDR3 loop spans 13 amino acids. With V trimmed by 8 bases and J by 7 bases, 7 bases remained unmatched. CDR3 sequence (DNA): TGCGCCAGCGGAGGACAGGGAGGACAGCCCCAGCATTTT. This translates into CASGGQGGQPQHF.

A remark on this clone: A far larger clone is only one base removed, so a read error is likely. The same CDR3 is also encoded by other DNA sequences in this sample. The CDR3 is CAISEVAELQETQYF. The CDR3 DNA sequence: TGTGCCATCAGTGAGGTGGCGGAACTCCAAGAGACACAGTACTTC. The chain couples TRBV10-3 to TRBJ2-5; D ambiguous. The CDR3 covers 15 residues. The germline CDR1 and CDR2 sequences are ENHRY and SYGVKD.

This clone has just one count. CDR3 sequence (DNA): TGTGCCAGCAGTGGAGCCGGACTAGCGGGAGCGGGAGGGCAGTACTTC. It yields the protein CASSGAGLAGAGGQYF. The chain recombines TRBV2 with TRBJ2-7; 13 nucleotides match TRBD2. Trimming removed 4 bases from V and 9 bases from J; junction bases left unmatched: 12. The CDR3 is made up of 16 amino acids. CDR1 is SNHLY, CDR2 FYNNEI, per germline.

This rearrangement joins TRBV5-1 to TRBJ1-1; 9 bases are a match to TRBD1. Germline CDR1 and CDR2: SGHRS and YFSETQ. This CDR3 is 15 amino acids long. After removal of 4 bases from V and 2 bases from J, the junction contained 6 bases not matched to a gene. The CDR3 bases are TGCGCCAGCAGCCCGGGACAGGGCCTAAACACTGAAGCTTTCTTT. This translates into CASSPGQGLNTEAFF.

The CDR3: CASSPVTGRAQSYGYTF. The CDR3 coding sequence is TGTGCCAGCAGCCCAGTCACAGGGAGGGCTCAGTCCTATGGCTACACCTTC. The chain couples TRBV9 to TRBJ1-2; tentative D call: TRBD1 (6 bases). CDR1 is SGDLS, CDR2 YYNGEE, per germline. This CDR3 comprises 17 residues. Trimming removed 4 bases from V and 4 bases from J, with 23 bases in between.

The V gene is TRBV5-6, the J gene TRBJ2-5; unclear D gene. Germline V gives CDR1 SGHDT, CDR2 YYEEEE. The CDR3 sequence is 14 residues long. The germline V and J ends were trimmed by 1 base and 3 bases, with 10 bases remaining between them. CDR3 sequence (DNA): TGTGCCAGCAGCTTGTCCCCGGTTAAAGAGACCCAGTACTTC. Translating gives CASSLSPVKETQYF.

Details on this clone: A far larger clone is off by one base, so a read error is likely. CDR3 region: CASSVQGTTEAFF. The CDR3 region has the DNA TGTGCCAGCAGCGTACAGGGTACCACTGAAGCTTTCTTT. The chain carries TRBV7-9 and TRBJ1-1, with D possibly matching TRBD1 (6 bases). V was clipped by 5 bases and J by 4 bases, with 11 bases between them. The CDR3 consists of 13 residues. The germline V gene has CDR1 SEHNR and CDR2 FQNEAQ (reference sequence).

V gene TRBV5-1 combines with J gene TRBJ2-3; D gene uncertain. Trimming removed 3 bases at V and 4 bases at J, with 3 bases between. The CDR3 totals 11 residues. Germline CDR1 is SGHRS and CDR2 is YFSETQ. CDR3 DNA sequence: TGCGCCAGCAGCTCTTCAGATACGCAGTATTTT. Its protein is CASSSSDTQYF.

This clone was counted a single time. This probably arose from a read error, given a far larger clone one base away. The rearrangement uses TRBV30 and TRBJ2-1; no clear D. The CDR3 runs 13 residues. The V gene lost 5 bases and the J gene lost 6 bases, with 14 bases spanning the gap. Germline V CDR1 and CDR2: GTSNPN, SVGIG (reference sequence). DNA of the CDR3: TGTGCCTGGTCCGCCTGTCCGCCCAATGAGCAGTTCTTC. It codes for CAWSACPPNEQFF.

J is TRBJ1-2 and V is TRBV19, with TRBD1 as a possible D gene (5 bases). The CDR3 sequence is 15 residues long. Germline V lookup: CDR1 LNHDA, CDR2 SQIVND (reference sequence). Trimming took off 1 base at V and 5 bases at J, with 14 bases between the two ends. The CDR3 region has the DNA TGTGCCAGTAGTATAGCCGGGACGGACCTTTATGGCTACACCTTC. This gives the protein CASSIAGTDLYGYTF.